This is a list of T cell receptor beta chains from one sample in a study of blood T cell repertoires in COVID-19. TCRdb's table, derived via immunoSEQ multiplex PCR, lists solely in-frame clones and lacks some. Of around 45,000 clones in the sample, about 86% were seen once. Sample: peripheral blood. These TCRs come from a human donor in a cohort sampled during active COVID-19. The CDR3 runs from the conserved cysteine through the conserved F or W. The D gene is left open where the match is weak. Only some rows state a clone size, as once, few, many or a class for expanded clones.

cdr3_aa	cdr3_nt	clone_size	j_call	v_call	d_call
CASTIPLVQAQFF	TGTGCCAGCACCATACCGCTGGTTCAGGCACAGTTCTTC	.	TRBJ2-1	TRBV7-2	.
CASSPPPGNQPQHF	TGTGCCAGCTCACCACCTCCAGGGAATCAGCCCCAGCATTTT	.	TRBJ1-5	TRBV18	.
CASSSGQSEAFF	TGTGCCAGCAGTTCCGGACAGTCTGAAGCTTTCTTT	.	TRBJ1-1	TRBV6-6	.
CASSYTGAGYNEQFF	TGTGCCAGCAGTTATACAGGGGCGGGCTACAATGAGCAGTTCTTC	.	TRBJ2-1	TRBV6-2/TRBV6-3	TRBD1
CASGGSGANVLTF	TGTGCTAGTGGGGGCTCCGGGGCCAACGTCCTGACTTTC	.	TRBJ2-6	TRBV12-5	.
CASSESGTTSYNEQFF	TGTGCTAGCAGCGAATCCGGGACTACCTCCTACAATGAGCAGTTCTTC	.	TRBJ2-1	TRBV7-7	TRBD2
CASRLGDRWRNPYNEQFF	TGTGCAAGTCGCTTAGGGGACAGGTGGAGGAATCCCTACAATGAGCAGTTCTTC	.	TRBJ2-1	TRBV12-2	.
CASSVDSGGYNEQFF	TGTGCCAGCAGCGTAGACAGCGGGGGCTACAATGAGCAGTTCTTC	.	TRBJ2-1	TRBV9	TRBD2
CASTPDRSTGELFF	TGTGCCAGCACGCCCGACAGGTCTACCGGGGAGCTGTTTTTT	.	TRBJ2-2	TRBV6-5	.
CASSAGTDSYNEQFF	TGTGCCAGCAGTGCCGGGACTGACTCCTACAATGAGCAGTTCTTC	.	TRBJ2-1	TRBV9	.
CASSALGRGGTDTQYF	TGTGCCAGCAGCGCCCTCGGGCGGGGAGGCACAGATACGCAGTATTTT	once	TRBJ2-3	TRBV9	.
CASSPDGAGQPQHF	TGTGCCAGCAGTCCGGACGGTGCGGGGCAGCCCCAGCATTTT	.	TRBJ1-5	TRBV2	.
CASSDKGHGTGEYYGYTF	TGTGCCAGCAGCGATAAGGGCCACGGGACAGGGGAATACTATGGCTACACCTTC	once	TRBJ1-2	TRBV3-1/TRBV3-2	TRBD1
CARKQENNEQFF	TGTGCCAGAAAACAGGAAAACAATGAGCAGTTCTTC	.	TRBJ2-1	TRBV2	.
CASSLTGGGNGYTF	TGTGCCAGCAGCCTAACAGGGGGCGGTAATGGCTACACCTTC	.	TRBJ1-2	TRBV6-5	TRBD1
CAISDPEYRRGTEAFF	TGTGCCATCAGTGACCCGGAATACCGAAGAGGCACTGAAGCTTTCTTT	.	TRBJ1-1	TRBV10-3	.
CASSAGGGSQEKLFF	TGTGCCAGCAGTGCGGGCGGGGGGTCGCAAGAAAAACTGTTTTTT	.	TRBJ1-4	TRBV2	.
CASSLGTSVYEQFF	TGTGCCAGCAGCTTGGGGACTAGCGTCTATGAGCAGTTCTTC	.	TRBJ2-1	TRBV5-6	TRBD2
CASSIGTSYGYTF	TGTGCCAGCAGCATCGGGACTTCCTATGGCTACACCTTC	.	TRBJ1-2	TRBV5-8	.
CASSLRSRDGNEKLFF	TGTGCCAGCAGTCTTCGATCCCGAGACGGGAATGAAAAACTGTTTTTT	.	TRBJ1-4	TRBV7-8	.
CASSQDETSFFGYTF	TGTGCCAGCAGCCAAGATGAAACGAGTTTTTTTGGCTACACCTTC	.	TRBJ1-2	TRBV4-2	.
CASSPTGMNTEAFF	TGTGCCAGCAGCCCGACAGGCATGAACACTGAAGCTTTCTTT	few	TRBJ1-1	TRBV28	.
CASSSGDHSTDTQYF	TGTGCCAGCAGCTCGGGGGACCATAGCACAGATACGCAGTATTTT	.	TRBJ2-3	TRBV7-2	.